This is a list of T cell receptor beta chains from one sample in a study of blood T cell repertoires in COVID-19. Some clones are missing from TCRdb's copy, which holds only in-frame ones; the method was immunoSEQ multiplex PCR. The data show approximately 150,000 clones, around 88% seen once. Sample: peripheral blood. These receptor sequences come from a human donor in a cohort sampled during active COVID-19. Each CDR3 is given without its conserved first and last residue.

j_call: TRBJ2-1
v_call: TRBV19
cdr3_aa: ASSMTSSYNEQF

j_call: TRBJ2-7
v_call: TRBV7-9
cdr3_aa: ASSLGSYEQY

j_call: TRBJ1-2
v_call: TRBV7-2
cdr3_aa: ASSWAGAGNYGYT

j_call: TRBJ2-7
v_call: TRBV19
cdr3_aa: ASSPLAGGPGEQY

j_call: TRBJ2-7
v_call: TRBV28
cdr3_aa: ASSTNREIIYEQY

j_call: TRBJ2-1
v_call: TRBV7-6
cdr3_aa: ASSVKTSGYDEQF

j_call: TRBJ1-4
v_call: TRBV19
cdr3_aa: ASSLGGNDEKLF

j_call: TRBJ1-1
v_call: TRBV30
cdr3_aa: AWRRGRSTEAF

j_call: TRBJ2-7
v_call: TRBV2
cdr3_aa: ATSRLAGVAYEQY

j_call: TRBJ1-1
v_call: TRBV25-1
cdr3_aa: ASSEYRGNTEAF

j_call: TRBJ2-7
v_call: TRBV2
cdr3_aa: ASSEERTGGHEQY

j_call: TRBJ1-1
v_call: TRBV5-1
cdr3_aa: ASSWTDRNTNTEAF

j_call: TRBJ1-3
v_call: TRBV11-1
cdr3_aa: ASKGQNSGNTIY

j_call: TRBJ1-1
v_call: TRBV6-1
cdr3_aa: ASSGGGDVKNTEAF

j_call: TRBJ1-1
v_call: TRBV19
cdr3_aa: ASSIEPRGVEAF

j_call: TRBJ1-5
v_call: TRBV30
cdr3_aa: AWSTSPDSNQPQH

j_call: TRBJ1-5
v_call: TRBV28
cdr3_aa: ASSLQTYNQPQH

j_call: TRBJ1-2
v_call: TRBV5-1
cdr3_aa: ASSAPAATPSGYT

j_call: TRBJ2-7
v_call: TRBV9
cdr3_aa: ASSVGQSSYEQY

j_call: TRBJ1-2
v_call: TRBV24-1
cdr3_aa: ATSRGAGGYGYT

j_call: TRBJ2-7
v_call: TRBV7-9
cdr3_aa: ASSLVGSEQY

j_call: TRBJ2-2
v_call: TRBV5-5
cdr3_aa: ASSLGGTGELF

j_call: TRBJ1-2
v_call: TRBV6-2/TRBV6-3
cdr3_aa: ASSTGHYGYT

j_call: TRBJ2-7
v_call: TRBV11-2
cdr3_aa: ASSLEGAGRIYEQY

j_call: TRBJ2-2
v_call: TRBV11-2
cdr3_aa: ASSLVGSSGSGELF

j_call: TRBJ2-1
v_call: TRBV5-1
cdr3_aa: ASSFGTGGSYNEQF

j_call: TRBJ2-3
v_call: TRBV19
cdr3_aa: ASSPPLGTSGTTDTQY

j_call: TRBJ2-7
v_call: TRBV6-1
cdr3_aa: ASSDPTGKYEQY

j_call: TRBJ1-6
v_call: TRBV2
cdr3_aa: ASSGGGDYNSPLH

j_call: TRBJ2-3
v_call: TRBV29-1
cdr3_aa: SVEGGLAGFTDTQY

j_call: TRBJ2-7
v_call: TRBV7-9
cdr3_aa: ASSLTGVNEQY

j_call: TRBJ1-2
v_call: TRBV9
cdr3_aa: ASSYGTGGGYGYT

j_call: TRBJ2-7
v_call: TRBV3-1/TRBV3-2
cdr3_aa: ASSQLRQGSYEQY